This T cell receptor beta chain was sequenced during a study of CXCR3-negative and CXCR3-positive naive CD8 T cells. Findings and limits, study-wide: CXCR3-positive naive cells carried more hydrophobic TRB CDR3s than CXCR3-negative ones. Comparably high diversity was seen in both naive subsets, and much lower diversity in memory CD8+ cells.

Phenotypically, naive CD8+ T cells corresponded to CD45RO-CCR7+CD27+CD95-. Remarks on this clonotype: Its antigen is not known.

The TRB libraries of cDNA were built by UMI-labeled 5' RACE. TCRdb reprocessed the 5' RACE reads and reports one entry per CDR3 protein, with no DNA. Reported are fewer than 80,000 distinct CDR3 sequences; the ten largest clones contain 4.3%. Germline V gives CDR1 SQVTM, CDR2 ANQGSEA. The CDR3 is 11 residues long. This clonotype was obtained from a human donor in good health. Some clones in this sample may be carry-over from other donors' samples. The chain uses TRBV29-1 and TRBJ2-7; TCRdb reports TRBD1, a call that lacks DNA to check it against. The sequencing sample was made of naive CXCR3- CD8+ T cells from blood. Subset: CD45RO-CCR7+CD27+CD95- naive CD8+ T cells lacking CXCR3 (TNR3-). CDR3 sequence: CSVGWGVEQYF.